These 7 T cell receptor beta chains came from one sample sequenced in a study of blood T cell repertoires in COVID-19. Here immunoSEQ multiplex PCR was the method, and the copy in TCRdb shows in-frame clones only, minus some. The sample lists more than 250,000 clones; about 82% were seen once. Input material: peripheral blood. These receptors all come from a woman aged 50 to 60 with acute or convalescent COVID-19.

The chain couples TRBV7-3 to TRBJ2-1; D is ambiguous. The germline V gene encodes CDR1 SGHTA and CDR2 FQGTGA. The CDR3 has 14 amino acids. Between the trimmed V and J ends, which lost 1 base and 4 bases, there was a span of 8 bases. The CDR3 DNA sequence: TGTGCCAGCAGCTTAAACTCCCTGTACAATGAGCAGTTCTTC. Its translation is CASSLNSLYNEQFF.

The gene calls are TRBV5-1 and TRBJ2-5, with TRBD1 matching 10 bases. Unmatched junction bases numbered 7, after V lost 3 bases and J lost 5 bases. CDR1 and CDR2 (germline): SGHRS, YFSETQ. The CDR3 is 15 residues long. The CDR3 nucleotides are TGCGCCAGCAGCTCTATGACAGGGGGCGGCGAGACCCAGTACTTC. This gives the protein CASSSMTGGGETQYF.

This clone has a single count. V and J are TRBV6-5 and TRBJ2-1; the match to TRBD2 covers 8 bases. Germline assignment: CDR1 MNHEY and CDR2 SVGAGI. Trimming cost V 6 bases and J 12 bases; bases outside gene matches: 13. This CDR3 contains 14 residues. The CDR3 nucleotides read TGTGCCAGCAGCACCCCCGGACTAGCTGACTTGCAGTTCTTC. It codes for CASSTPGLADLQFF.

V gene TRBV6-5 combines with J gene TRBJ2-5; 9 bases agree with TRBD1. V shed 5 bases and J 7 bases; nucleotides not matched to a gene: 8. CDR1 MNHEY and CDR2 SVGAGI come from the germline V gene. The CDR3 is 14 residues long. The DNA for the CDR3 is TGTGCCAGCAGTAGAGTACCGGGACAGGGGACCCAGTACTTC. It encodes CASSRVPGQGTQYF.

This clone has a handful of counts. The chain is built from TRBV2 and TRBJ2-3; no definite D call. The V end was cut by 4 bases, the J end by 4 bases, with 12 bases between. Germline assignment: CDR1 SNHLY and CDR2 FYNNEI. The CDR3 extends over 14 amino acids. The CDR3 nucleotides are TGTGCCAGCAGTGGGGCCTCGTCGGCAGATACGCAGTATTTT. Its translation is CASSGASSADTQYF.

The rearrangement links TRBV28 to TRBJ1-3; 7 bases are shared with TRBD1. The CDR3 loop spans 19 amino acids. Germline values: CDR1 MDHEN, CDR2 SYDVKM. V trimming: 4 bases; J trimming: 0 bases; junction bases outside the gene matches: 15. The CDR3 DNA reads TGTGCCAGCAGTTCCCCCAGGGGGACCCTAACCCGCTCTGGAAACACCATATATTTT. The encoded protein is CASSSPRGTLTRSGNTIYF.

The rearrangement uses TRBV7-2 and TRBJ1-6, with TRBD1 identical over 7 bases. The junction had 5 bases not matched to a gene; V was cut back by 1 base and J by 8 bases. This CDR3 is 15 amino acids long. Germline CDR1 and CDR2: SGHTA and FQGNSA. CDR3 nucleotides: TGTGCCAGCAGCTTAGAAGGGGGCGCTGATTCACCCCTCCACTTT. Translated, it gives CASSLEGGADSPLHF.